The 3 T cell receptor beta chains below all came from one sample that was sequenced in a study of long-term antiretroviral therapy in people with HIV. Run at survey level, the immunoSEQ assay was version v3.0. Clones were read by immunoSEQ multiplex PCR, and TCRdb kept only the in-frame ones, dropping some. The data contain about 20,000 clones, 82% of them singletons. This material consisted of unsorted PBMCs, taken 2.3 to 2.5 years after starting antiretroviral therapy. The receptors shown here come from a man aged 35-49 years with HIV.

This rearrangement joins TRBV14 to TRBJ1-1; TRBD1 is a possible D gene (5 bases). Between the trimmed V and J ends, which lost 0 bases and 4 bases, there was a span of 9 bases. The germline CDR1 and CDR2 sequences are SGHDN and FVKESK. This CDR3 region has 14 residues. CDR3 DNA: TGTGCCAGCAGCCAAGAGTGGGGGATCACTGAAGCTTTCTTT. It translates to CASSQEWGITEAFF.

This rearrangement joins TRBV5-1 to TRBJ2-7, with 7 bases aligning to TRBD2. Germline V gene sequence: CDR1 SGHRS, CDR2 YFSETQ. V dropped 4 bases and J dropped 7; count of bases not matched to a gene: 14. This CDR3 has 15 residues. This CDR3 reads CASSPAVAGEGEQYF. CDR3 in DNA: TGCGCCAGCAGCCCTGCCGTGGCGGGAGAGGGAGAGCAGTACTTC.

This chain connects TRBV19 to TRBJ2-3, with 9 bases lining up with TRBD2. With V trimmed by 3 bases and J by 7 bases, 5 bases remained unmatched. From germline, CDR1 is LNHDA and CDR2 SQIVND (reference sequence). The CDR3 has 14 residues. CDR3 sequence reads: CASSMRGGVNTQYF. The CDR3 DNA is TGTGCCAGTAGTATGCGGGGGGGCGTAAATACGCAGTATTTT.